One T cell receptor (beta chain) is described in this entry. Its specificity is unknown. These data originate in a study of siplizumab effects on memory and regulatory T cells. Findings and limits, study-wide: Siplizumab gave mappable alloreactive CD4+ clones an average Treg-derived fraction of under 75%, against around 30% in controls. Proliferating siplizumab-culture Tregs lacked confirmation of suppressive function.

The CDR3 extends over 15 amino acids. Germline V gene lookup returns CDR1 LGHNA and CDR2 YSLEER. V was pared by 0 bases and J by 7 bases, with 15 bases between. Assay: immunoSEQ multiplex PCR; the TCRdb copy retains only in-frame clones and omits some. The data hold approximately 75,000 clones, with 93% observed a single time. The source material was CD8+ T cells sorted from blood. The clonotype was recovered from a human donor in good health. The genes are TRBV4-3 and TRBJ2-5; D uncertain. The CDR3 loop reads CASSQDRAVSGTQYF. Here the CDR3 DNA reads TGCGCCAGCAGCCAAGATAGGGCGGTATCAGGGACCCAGTACTTC.